This TCR beta chain was found in a study of blood T cells in healthy people across ages. There were healthy Caucasian individuals from Russia, aged roughly 6 to 90, serving as donors. Total RNA was extracted at no less than 6 micrograms per sample. Alongside a J-beta primer mix, a sample-barcoded 5' primer served in a second PCR lasting about 7 to 11 cycles. Each CDR3 protein is one row after TCRdb ran MiXCR on the 5' RACE reads. The sample records about 970,000 distinct CDR3 sequences, just over 50% being singletons. Whole-study findings and limits: When one million T cells were used, diversity estimates were thought to be underestimates.

The CDR3 totals 14 residues. Germline V gene data show CDR1 as SGHVS and CDR2 as FQNEAQ. This clonotype was observed a few times. The antigen is not known. Sequencing input: blood. This clonotype originated in a woman aged 55-69 years in good health. V gene TRBV7-8 combines with J gene TRBJ2-7; no clear D. The tail of the sequence fits TRBJ2-5 better, so the J call may be wrong. The CDR3 DNA follows: TGTGCCAGCAGCTTTTTTGATGAAGCTGGGACCCAGTACTTC. Translation gives CASSFFDEAGTQYF.